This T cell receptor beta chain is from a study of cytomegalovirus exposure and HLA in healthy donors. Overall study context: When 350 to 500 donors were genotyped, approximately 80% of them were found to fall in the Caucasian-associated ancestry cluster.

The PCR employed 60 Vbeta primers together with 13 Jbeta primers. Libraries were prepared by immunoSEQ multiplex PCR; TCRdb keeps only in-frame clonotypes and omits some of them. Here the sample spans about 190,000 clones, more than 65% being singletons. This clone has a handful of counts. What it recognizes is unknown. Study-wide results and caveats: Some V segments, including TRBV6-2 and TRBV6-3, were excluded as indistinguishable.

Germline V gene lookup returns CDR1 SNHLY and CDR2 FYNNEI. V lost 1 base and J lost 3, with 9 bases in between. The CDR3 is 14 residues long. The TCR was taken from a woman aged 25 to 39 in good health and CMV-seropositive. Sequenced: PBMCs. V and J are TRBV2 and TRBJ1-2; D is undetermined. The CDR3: CASSEGPNHYGYTF. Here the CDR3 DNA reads TGTGCCAGCAGTGAAGGGCCGAACCACTATGGCTACACCTTC.